One and the same sample provided the 29 T cell receptor beta chains below, sequenced in a study of CD8+ T cells in alopecia areata. Once RNA had been extracted, it was reverse transcribed into cDNA to act as the sequencing template. Produced via immunoSEQ multiplex PCR; TCRdb's table is partial and in-frame only. The sample has 180,000 or so clones; more than 60% are singletons. The specimen comprised CD4+ T cells sorted from blood, sampled at week 0. Receptors were obtained from a human donor with alopecia areata.

The chain carries TRBV5-4 and TRBJ2-7, with D perhaps matching TRBD1 (5 bases). The CDR3 has 16 amino acids. Germline V gene data show CDR1 as SGHNT and CDR2 as YYREEE (reference sequence). V was clipped by 0 bases and J by 2 bases, with 15 bases between them. CDR3 coding DNA: TGTGCCAGCAGCTTGGCAGGGAATAGTAGAGCCTACGAGCAGTACTTC. It yields the protein CASSLAGNSRAYEQYF.

The table lists this clone with a few counts. The chain carries TRBV29-1 and TRBJ2-5, with D perhaps given as TRBD1 or TRBD2 (5 bases each). CDR1 is SQVTM and CDR2 is ANQGSEA in the germline V gene. Deletions cut 4 bases from V and 5 bases from J, with 11 bases between. This CDR3 has 12 amino acids. The CDR3 bases are TGCAGCGTTGGGCGATGGGGGGAGACCCAGTACTTC. It specifies CSVGRWGETQYF.

V and J are TRBV4-1 and TRBJ2-2; 7 nucleotides align to TRBD2. The V segment lost 4 bases and the J segment 5 bases; nucleotides outside the gene matches: 7. The CDR3 extends over 15 amino acids. The germline CDR1 and CDR2 sequences are MGHRA and YSYEKL. CDR3 DNA: TGCGCCAGCAGCCCGGGGGACTACTTTACCGGGGAGCTGTTTTTT. Its protein product is CASSPGDYFTGELFF.

The gene calls are TRBV15 and TRBJ1-6; D gene unclear. Germline V CDR1 and CDR2: LNHNV, YYDKDF (reference sequence). Between the trimmed V and J ends, which lost 0 bases and 7 bases, there was a span of 10 bases. The CDR3 length is 15 residues. CDR3 amino acids: CATSREGRTNSPLHF. DNA of the CDR3: TGTGCCACCAGCAGAGAGGGCAGGACCAATTCACCCCTCCACTTT.

This chain uses TRBV15 with TRBJ2-7; the match to TRBD2 covers 8 bases. This CDR3 contains 17 residues. Germline CDR1 and CDR2: LNHNV and YYDKDF (reference sequence). Losses at the gene ends were 5 bases for V and 5 bases for J; bases not matched to a gene: 17. The CDR3 loop reads CATSPQSVNVLADEQYF. CDR3 sequence (DNA): TGTGCCACCAGCCCCCAGTCCGTCAATGTACTAGCGGACGAGCAGTACTTC.

V usage is TRBV7-2 and J usage is TRBJ2-1; D gene ambiguous. The CDR3 runs to 13 residues. Looked up from germline, CDR1 is SGHTA and CDR2 is FQGNSA. V dropped 5 bases and J dropped 7 bases, with 12 bases sitting between them. The CDR3 region is CASSTFLGNEQFF. For the CDR3, the DNA is TGTGCCAGCAGCACCTTCCTAGGTAATGAGCAGTTCTTC.

CDR3 loop: CASSLAPAGSYNEQFF. The CDR3 DNA sequence: TGTGCCAGCAGCTTAGCGCCTGCGGGATCCTACAATGAGCAGTTCTTC. The chain is built from TRBV7-2 and TRBJ2-1, with a weak D call TRBD2 (6 bases). Deletions cut 0 bases from V and 1 base from J, with 10 bases between. This CDR3 comprises 16 residues. From germline, CDR1 is SGHTA and CDR2 FQGNSA. The full variable domain, with the rest looked up from reference TRBV7-2 and TRBJ2-1, is GAGVSQSPSNKVTEKGKDVELRCDPISGHTALYWYRQSLGQGLEFLIYFQGNSAPDKSGLPSDRFSAERTGGSVSTLTIQRTQQEDSAVYLCASSLAPAGSYNEQFFGPGTRLTVL.

This chain connects TRBV30 to TRBJ1-1; the D is unclear. Per germline, CDR1 GTSNPN and CDR2 SVGIG (reference sequence). CDR3 length: 13 residues. Deletions cut 0 bases from V and 0 bases from J, with 5 bases between. CDR3 in DNA: TGTGCCTGGAGTGTAATTGTGAACACTGAAGCTTTCTTT. Translated, it gives CAWSVIVNTEAFF.

The gene calls are TRBV25-1 and TRBJ2-7; D may be TRBD1 or TRBD2 (5 bases each). The germline V and J ends were trimmed by 4 bases and 6 bases, with 13 bases remaining between them. The CDR3 has 13 residues. Germline CDR1 and CDR2: MGHDK and SYGVNS. CDR3 sequence reads: CASSGDATVEQYF. Here the CDR3 DNA reads TGTGCCAGCAGTGGGGACGCAACGGTCGAGCAGTACTTC.

The chain has TRBV5-6 and TRBJ1-2, with D uncertain. This CDR3 is built from 13 residues. Germline V CDR1 and CDR2: SGHDT, YYEEEE. Trimming stripped 4 bases from V and 8 bases from J, with 15 bases between. In DNA, the CDR3 is TGTGCCAGCAGCATTGGTGGCGGTCGGGGCTACACCTTC. Amino acids: CASSIGGGRGYTF.

As for this clone: Other DNA variants within this sample encode the same CDR3. The chain carries TRBV9 and TRBJ2-5, with a weak D call TRBD2 (7 bases). The CDR3 spans 15 residues. Germline assignment: CDR1 SGDLS and CDR2 YYNGEE. Trimming cost V 0 bases and J 1 base, with 10 bases left between them. The CDR3 coding sequence is TGTGCCAGCAGCGTAGCCGGGGGGCTCCAAGAGACCCAGTACTTC. Translating gives CASSVAGGLQETQYF. Using reference TRBV9 and TRBJ2-5 for the parts outside the CDR3, the full variable domain is DSGVTQTPKHLITATGQRVTLRCSPRSGDLSVYWYQQSLDQGLQFLIQYYNGEERAKGNILERFSAQQFPDLHSELNLSSLELGDSALYFCASSVAGGLQETQYFGPGTRLLVL.

Points on this clone: Compared with germline, one end of the junction differs, possibly owing to a read error. This chain links TRBV29-1 with TRBJ1-5; no clear D. The CDR3 contains 10 residues. Germline V gene data show CDR1 as SQVTM and CDR2 as ANQGSEA. CDR3 residues: CNRDNQPQHF. The CDR3 DNA reads as TGTAACAGAGACAATCAGCCCCAGCATTTT. Complete variable domain (other parts from reference TRBV29-1 and TRBJ1-5): SAVISQKPSRDICQRGTSLTIQCQVDSQVTMMFWYRQQPGQSLTLIATANQGSEATYESGFVIDKFPISRPNLTFSTLTVSNMSPEDSSIYLCNRDNQPQHFGDGTRLSIL.

The genes are TRBV9 and TRBJ1-6; tentatively, D is TRBD1 (5 bases). Germline CDR1 is SGDLS and CDR2 is YYNGEE. The CDR3 has 13 residues. V was pared by 7 bases and J by 7 bases, with 12 bases between. The CDR3 loop is CASARVENSPLHF. CDR3 sequence (DNA): TGTGCCAGCGCCAGGGTGGAGAATTCACCCCTCCACTTT.

In nucleotides, the CDR3 is TGTGCCAGCAGCAGGGACAGGAGGTTTGGCGGGGAGCTGTTTTTT. It encodes CASSRDRRFGGELFF. The V gene is TRBV28, the J gene TRBJ2-2, with 8 bases aligning to TRBD1. V lost 6 bases, J lost 7 bases, and 10 bases stayed unmatched. The CDR3 sequence is 15 residues long. Germline V gene sequence: CDR1 MDHEN, CDR2 SYDVKM.

The chain employs TRBV11-1 and TRBJ2-3; no firm D call. V lost 1 base, J lost 0 bases, and 11 bases lay in between. CDR3 length equals 16 residues. The V gene's germline CDR1 is SGHAT and CDR2 FQDESV (reference sequence). The CDR3 bases are TGTGCCAGCAGCTTAGATTCAGCTCCTAGCACAGATACGCAGTATTTT. It specifies CASSLDSAPSTDTQYF. The variable domain in full, completed from reference TRBV11-1 and TRBJ2-3, reads EAEVAQSPRYKITEKSQAVAFWCDPISGHATLYWYRQILGQGPELLVQFQDESVVDDSQLPKDRFSAERLKGVDSTLKIQPAELGDSAMYLCASSLDSAPSTDTQYFGPGTRLTVL.

This chain uses TRBV29-1 with TRBJ1-4; no reliable D call. The V end lost 4 bases, the J end lost 7 bases, and 13 bases lay between the germline ends. CDR3 length: 13 amino acids. Germline CDR1 and CDR2: SQVTM and ANQGSEA. The DNA of the CDR3 is TGCAGCGTTGGAGAGCGCCGGGGTGAAAAACTGTTTTTT. Protein sequence: CSVGERRGEKLFF.

The genes are TRBV7-2 and TRBJ2-2; TRBD1 might be the D (6 bases). The CDR3 length is 16 residues. Germline assignment: CDR1 SGHTA and CDR2 FQGNSA. V was cut by 0 bases and J by 4 bases, with 12 bases left in between. The CDR3 spells CASSLALAGVTGELFF. Here the CDR3 DNA reads TGTGCCAGCAGCTTAGCTCTCGCAGGGGTCACCGGGGAGCTGTTTTTT.

V usage is TRBV5-1 and J usage is TRBJ2-3; D ambiguous. Trimming took off 0 bases at V and 2 bases at J, with 7 bases between the two ends. Germline CDR1 reads SGHRS; CDR2 reads YFSETQ. The CDR3 contains 14 residues. In DNA form, the CDR3 reads TGCGCCAGCAGCTTGGTTCTGAACACAGATACGCAGTATTTT. Translating it yields CASSLVLNTDTQYF.

V usage is TRBV11-3 and J usage is TRBJ2-1, with D perhaps assigned TRBD1 or TRBD2 (5 bases each). Trimming cost V 1 base and J 0 bases, with 7 bases left between them. Germline CDR1 reads SGHNT; CDR2 reads YENEEA. CDR3 length: 15 residues. The CDR3 DNA reads as TGTGCCAGCAGCTTAGGAGGGGACTCCTACAATGAGCAGTTCTTC. It codes for CASSLGGDSYNEQFF.

This CDR3 reads CAWRGDEGNSGNTIYF. Written as DNA, the CDR3 is TGTGCCTGGAGGGGGGACGAAGGAAACTCTGGAAACACCATATATTTT. The chain uses TRBV30 and TRBJ1-3; D is perhaps TRBD1 (5 bases). Germline-derived CDR1 and CDR2 are GTSNPN and SVGIG (reference sequence). The V end was cut by 3 bases, the J end by 0 bases, with 15 bases between. The CDR3 runs 16 residues.

J is TRBJ2-2 and V is TRBV29-1; 7 nucleotides line up with TRBD1. The CDR3 runs to 16 residues. V shed 5 bases and J 4 bases; nucleotides not matched to a gene: 13. The V gene's germline CDR1 is SQVTM and CDR2 ANQGSEA. CDR3 bases: TGCAGCGTTACTCAGGGACCAGGGGGATCCACCGGGGAGCTGTTTTTT. Its translation is CSVTQGPGGSTGELFF.

This sequence joins TRBV30 and TRBJ1-2; tentative D call: TRBD1 (6 bases). This CDR3 has 15 amino acids. Trimming took off 1 base at V and 4 bases at J, with 16 bases between the two ends. Germline V gene sequence: CDR1 GTSNPN, CDR2 SVGIG (reference sequence). This chain's CDR3 is CAWSALGGVGYGYTF. The CDR3 nucleotides are TGTGCCTGGAGTGCTTTAGGGGGGGTAGGCTATGGCTACACCTTC.

The table lists this clone with a few counts. The chain combines TRBV29-1 with TRBJ2-7; possibly TRBD1 for D (5 bases). CDR1 is SQVTM, CDR2 ANQGSEA, per germline. The CDR3 loop spans 11 amino acids. Between the trimmed V and J ends, which lost 6 bases and 3 bases, there was a span of 9 bases. For the CDR3, the DNA is TGCAGCGTGACAGCCCTCTACGAGCAGTACTTC. Its protein is CSVTALYEQYF.

Only a few counts were recorded for this clone. This chain links TRBV5-1 with TRBJ1-2; 9 positions agree with TRBD1. There are 18 residues in the CDR3. Germline values: CDR1 SGHRS, CDR2 YFSETQ. V shed 3 bases, J shed 4 bases, and the junction held 16 bases outside the gene matches. DNA for the CDR3: TGCGCCAGCAGCTCCTTGTCATCCGGGACAGGGAACTCCTATGGCTACACCTTC. This codes for CASSSLSSGTGNSYGYTF.

The rearrangement uses TRBV29-1 and TRBJ2-5; tentatively, D is TRBD2 (5 bases). Germline-derived CDR1 and CDR2 are SQVTM and ANQGSEA. V dropped 1 base and J dropped 3 bases, with 9 bases sitting between them. The CDR3 loop spans 13 amino acids. The CDR3 nucleotides read TGCAGCGTTGAAGTCCTAGCAAAAGAGACCCAGTACTTC. Encoded protein: CSVEVLAKETQYF. The full variable domain, rest sourced from reference TRBV29-1 and TRBJ2-5, is SAVISQKPSRDICQRGTSLTIQCQVDSQVTMMFWYRQQPGQSLTLIATANQGSEATYESGFVIDKFPISRPNLTFSTLTVSNMSPEDSSIYLCSVEVLAKETQYFGPGTRLLVL.

This clone has more than one count but fewer than ten. The J gene is TRBJ2-5, the V gene TRBV29-1, with D maybe TRBD1 (5 bases). Trimming shortened V by 3 bases and J by 3 bases, and 14 bases separated the two germline ends. Germline V gives CDR1 SQVTM, CDR2 ANQGSEA. CDR3 size: 14 residues. CDR3 region: CSVDLSREKETQYF. The CDR3 nucleotides are TGCAGCGTTGACCTTAGCAGGGAAAAAGAGACCCAGTACTTC.

The chain couples TRBV15 to TRBJ1-5; D unclear. Per germline, CDR1 LNHNV and CDR2 YYDKDF (reference sequence). The CDR3 loop spans 15 amino acids. Trimming removed 8 bases from V and 4 bases from J, with 18 bases in between. The CDR3 spells CATGAVRAPNQPQHF. In nucleotides, the CDR3 is TGTGCCACCGGCGCTGTCCGGGCTCCAAATCAGCCCCAGCATTTT.

This rearrangement joins TRBV15 to TRBJ1-4; a possible D gene is TRBD1 (5 bases). This CDR3 has 16 residues. V lost 9 bases and J lost 0, with 17 bases in between. In germline, CDR1 is LNHNV, CDR2 YYDKDF (reference sequence). CDR3 residues: CATGPHLSATNEKLFF. The CDR3, as DNA: TGTGCCACGGGGCCGCACCTCTCTGCAACTAATGAAAAACTGTTTTTT. The variable domain in full, completed from reference TRBV15 and TRBJ1-4, reads DAMVIQNPRYQVTQFGKPVTLSCSQTLNHNVMYWYQQKSSQAPKLLFHYYDKDFNNEADTPDNFQSRRPNTSFCFLDIRSPGLGDTAMYLCATGPHLSATNEKLFFGSGTQLSVL.

This clone was seen only a few times. This sequence joins TRBV5-1 and TRBJ1-1, with a weak D call TRBD1 (6 bases). There are 15 residues in the CDR3. Germline V lookup: CDR1 SGHRS, CDR2 YFSETQ. Between the trimmed V and J ends, which lost 3 bases and 3 bases, there was a span of 15 bases. The CDR3 loop is CASSSNRVGYTEAFF. CDR3 bases: TGCGCCAGCAGCTCTAACAGGGTGGGGTACACTGAAGCTTTCTTT.